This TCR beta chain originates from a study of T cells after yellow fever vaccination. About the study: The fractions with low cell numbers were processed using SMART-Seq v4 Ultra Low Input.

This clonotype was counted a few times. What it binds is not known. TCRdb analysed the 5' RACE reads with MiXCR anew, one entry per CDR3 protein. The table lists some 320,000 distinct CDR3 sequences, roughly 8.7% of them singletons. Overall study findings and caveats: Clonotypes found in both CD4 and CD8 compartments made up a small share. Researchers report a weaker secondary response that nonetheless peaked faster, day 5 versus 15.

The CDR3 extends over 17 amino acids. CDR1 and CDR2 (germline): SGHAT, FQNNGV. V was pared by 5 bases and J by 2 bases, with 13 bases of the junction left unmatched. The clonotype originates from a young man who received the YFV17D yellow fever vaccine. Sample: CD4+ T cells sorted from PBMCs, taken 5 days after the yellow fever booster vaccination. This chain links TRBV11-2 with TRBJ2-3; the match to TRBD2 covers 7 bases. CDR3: CASSPQRDPINTDTQYF. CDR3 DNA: TGTGCCAGCAGCCCTCAGCGGGACCCGATTAACACAGATACGCAGTATTTT.